The 30 T cell receptor beta chains in this list originate from one sample, sequenced in a study of blood T cell repertoires in COVID-19. TCRdb's table, derived via immunoSEQ multiplex PCR, lists solely in-frame clones and lacks some. The data hold about 200,000 clones, with around nine tenths observed a single time. Sequencing was done on a sample of peripheral blood. The receptors were gathered from a man aged 55 to 70 with COVID-19, enrolled during active disease.

V usage is TRBV2 and J usage is TRBJ2-5; D gene unclear. The germline V and J ends were trimmed by 7 bases and 0 bases, with 12 bases remaining between them. The CDR3 runs to 14 residues. Germline V lookup: CDR1 SNHLY, CDR2 FYNNEI. CDR3 DNA: TGTGCCAGCACTAGACGCCGGGACCAAGAGACCCAGTACTTC. Translation: CASTRRRDQETQYF.

The rearrangement uses TRBV9 and TRBJ2-3; 9 nucleotides agree with TRBD1. CDR1 is SGDLS and CDR2 is YYNGEE in the germline V gene. CDR3 size: 16 residues. J was trimmed by 4 bases and V by 2 bases; bases with no gene match: 8. The CDR3 sequence: CASSVSGTGLPDTQYF. The CDR3 coding sequence is TGTGCCAGCAGCGTTTCCGGGACAGGGCTCCCAGATACGCAGTATTTT.

The chain links TRBV30 to TRBJ1-3; 7 nucleotides align to TRBD1. The CDR3 totals 13 residues. The germline gives CDR1 GTSNPN, CDR2 SVGIG (reference sequence). The CDR3 nucleotides are TGTGCGTCAACTCAGGGGGCTGGAAACACCATATATTTT. Encoded protein: CASTQGAGNTIYF.

V and J are TRBV28 and TRBJ1-1; the D is unclear. Looked up from germline, CDR1 is MDHEN and CDR2 is SYDVKM. There are 13 residues in the CDR3. V dropped 6 bases and J dropped 3 bases, with 11 bases sitting between them. In nucleotides, the CDR3 is TGTGCCAGCAGATCGGACGGGGACACTGAAGCTTTCTTT. Translation gives CASRSDGDTEAFF.

Comment on this clone: The junction differs from germline at one of its ends, possibly a read error. The chain uses TRBV2 and TRBJ2-3, with 8 bases identical to TRBD1. Germline CDR1 reads SNHLY; CDR2 reads FYNNEI. This CDR3 spans 11 amino acids. The CDR3 DNA reads TGTGCCAGCAGACCGGACAGGGTCGTGAATTTT. It codes for CASRPDRVVNF.

In nucleotides, the CDR3 is TGTGCCAGCAAGAGGACAGGGATTAACACTGAAGCTTTCTTT. This gives the protein CASKRTGINTEAFF. J is TRBJ1-1 and V is TRBV6-5, with 8 bases identical to TRBD1. The V and J ends lost 7 bases and 2 bases, in that order; junction bases with no gene match: 6. CDR3 size: 14 residues. Germline CDR1 and CDR2: MNHEY and SVGAGI.

This chain links TRBV10-2 with TRBJ2-7; TRBD2 matches 10 bases. The junction had 5 bases not matched to a gene; V was cut back by 0 bases and J by 3 bases. Germline CDR1 WSHSY, CDR2 SAAADI. The CDR3 sequence is 16 residues long. This chain's CDR3 is CASSESISSGGYEQYF. The CDR3 DNA reads TGCGCCAGCAGTGAGTCGATATCTAGCGGGGGCTACGAGCAGTACTTC.

The V call is TRBV6-5, the J call TRBJ2-7; 8 nucleotides agree with TRBD1. CDR3 length equals 14 residues. Germline V lookup: CDR1 MNHEY, CDR2 SVGAGI. V was pared by 5 bases and J by 3 bases, with 6 bases of the junction left unmatched. CDR3 sequence: CASSRTGSGYEQYF. The CDR3 DNA sequence: TGTGCCAGCAGTCGGACAGGGTCGGGCTACGAGCAGTACTTC.

The V gene is TRBV5-4, the J gene TRBJ2-1, with TRBD1 matching 8 bases. Trimming cost V 2 bases and J 0 bases; bases outside gene matches: 10. There are 18 residues in the CDR3. CDR1 and CDR2 (germline): SGHNT, YYREEE (reference sequence). Here the CDR3 DNA reads TGTGCCAGCAGCTTCCTAGCAGGGGGCGGGTACTCCTACAATGAGCAGTTCTTC. This sequence encodes CASSFLAGGGYSYNEQFF.

The chain couples TRBV7-9 to TRBJ2-1; D gene uncertain. The CDR3 length is 14 residues. With 11 bases removed from V and 0 bases from J, the gap between germline ends came to 14 bases. Per germline, CDR1 SEHNR and CDR2 FQNEAQ (reference sequence). This CDR3 reads CAVTPRSSYNEQFF. In DNA, the CDR3 is TGTGCCGTAACCCCGAGGAGCTCCTACAATGAGCAGTTCTTC.

The rearrangement uses TRBV5-1 and TRBJ1-1, with 8 bases aligning to TRBD1. V lost 3 bases to trimming and J lost 2 bases; unmatched junction nucleotides: 6. The CDR3 runs 15 residues. The germline CDR1 and CDR2 sequences are SGHRS and YFSETQ. This CDR3 is CASSWTGLGNTEAFF. The CDR3 nucleotides read TGCGCCAGCAGCTGGACAGGGTTAGGAAACACTGAAGCTTTCTTT.

This sequence joins TRBV9 and TRBJ1-2, with a tentative D call TRBD1 (6 bases). CDR3 length: 18 residues. With 3 bases removed from V and 2 bases from J, the gap between germline ends came to 23 bases. Germline V gene sequence: CDR1 SGDLS, CDR2 YYNGEE. The CDR3 spells CASSGEERGGGSNYGYTF. DNA of the CDR3: TGTGCCAGCAGCGGAGAGGAGAGGGGAGGGGGATCCAACTATGGCTACACCTTC.

V gene TRBV28 combines with J gene TRBJ1-1; tentatively, D is TRBD1 (6 bases). Trimming removed 5 bases at V and 2 bases at J, with 15 bases between. This CDR3 has 15 residues. The V gene's germline CDR1 is MDHEN and CDR2 SYDVKM. DNA for the CDR3: TGTGCCAGCAGTGCCCCCCCAGGGGAAAACACTGAAGCTTTCTTT. Translation: CASSAPPGENTEAFF.

The chain couples TRBV9 to TRBJ1-1, with a possible D match to TRBD1 (5 bases). In germline, CDR1 is SGDLS, CDR2 YYNGEE. This CDR3 comprises 15 residues. The germline V and J ends were trimmed by 0 bases and 3 bases, with 12 bases remaining between them. This chain's CDR3 is CASSVGPSGDTEAFF. CDR3 bases: TGTGCCAGCAGCGTAGGGCCCTCGGGGGACACTGAAGCTTTCTTT.

This chain uses TRBV21-1 with TRBJ1-5; the DNA was not used to check the table's D call, TRBD1. TRBV21-1 is marked as a pseudogene. The CDR3 has 16 residues. CDR3 DNA sequence: TGTGCCAGCAGCAACTCCCCGGGACAGAGCTATCGGCCCCAGCATTTT. It specifies CASSNSPGQSYRPQHF.

The chain recombines TRBV29-1 with TRBJ1-1, with D perhaps matching TRBD1 (6 bases). From germline, CDR1 is SQVTM and CDR2 ANQGSEA. The CDR3 has 13 residues. The V gene lost 7 bases and the J gene lost 5 bases, with 17 bases spanning the gap. As DNA, the CDR3 is TGCAGCGCCTCTCGGGGTCAGGGGACTGAAGCTTTCTTT. Translating it yields CSASRGQGTEAFF.

The rearrangement uses TRBV28 and TRBJ2-5; D might be TRBD1 (5 bases). The germline V gene encodes CDR1 MDHEN and CDR2 SYDVKM. CDR3 length: 17 amino acids. Trimming left V 5 bases short and J 4 bases short, with 23 bases between. CDR3 DNA sequence: TGTGCCAGCAGTCCCCCTATTAGGGGCGTATCTACAGAGACCCAGTACTTC. Its translation: CASSPPIRGVSTETQYF.

A note on this clone: Other DNA sequences in the sample encode the same CDR3. V gene TRBV3-1 (or the pseudogene TRBV3-2) combines with J gene TRBJ2-3; 14 nucleotides line up with TRBD2. From germline, CDR1 is LGHDT and CDR2 YNNKEL (reference sequence). Trimming removed 4 bases from V and 3 bases from J; junction bases left unmatched: 6. The CDR3 length is 17 residues. CDR3 in amino acids: CASSRGLAGGSTDTQYF. CDR3 sequence (DNA): TGTGCCAGCAGCCGAGGACTAGCGGGAGGTAGTACAGATACGCAGTATTTT.

This chain's CDR3 is CASKPGQYGYTF. In DNA, the CDR3 is TGTGCCAGCAAACCGGGACAGTATGGCTACACCTTC. The chain uses TRBV2 and TRBJ1-2; 7 positions agree with TRBD1. Germline loops: CDR1 SNHLY, CDR2 FYNNEI. The CDR3 has 12 amino acids. The V gene end was trimmed by 7 bases and the J gene end by 5 bases; junction bases not matched to a gene: 4. The full variable domain, completed using reference TRBV2 and TRBJ1-2, is EPEVTQTPSHQVTQMGQEVILRCVPISNHLYFYWYRQILGQKVEFLVSFYNNEISEKSEIFDDQFSVERPDGSNFTLKIRSTKLEDSAMYFCASKPGQYGYTFGSGTRLTVV.

This chain uses TRBV29-1 with TRBJ1-2; 9 bases match TRBD1. CDR3 length equals 13 residues. Germline CDR1 reads SQVTM; CDR2 reads ANQGSEA. V dropped 5 bases and J dropped 4; count of bases not matched to a gene: 5. DNA for the CDR3: TGCAGCGTTAACAGGGGGCTGGTCTATGGCTACACCTTC. It codes for CSVNRGLVYGYTF.

The chain uses TRBV3-1 (or the pseudogene TRBV3-2) and TRBJ1-2; 9 bases map to TRBD1. The CDR3 totals 14 residues. V lost 4 bases and J lost 4; bases outside the gene matches: 4. From germline, CDR1 is LGHDT and CDR2 YNNKEL (reference sequence). CDR3: CASSPATGGYGYTF. CDR3 bases: TGTGCCAGCAGCCCCGCGACAGGGGGCTATGGCTACACCTTC.

The rearrangement links TRBV19 to TRBJ1-5; D is possibly TRBD1 (5 bases). The V end lost 8 bases, the J end lost 7 bases, and 18 bases lay between the germline ends. The CDR3 loop spans 14 amino acids. Germline assignment: CDR1 LNHDA and CDR2 SQIVND (reference sequence). CDR3 amino acids: CASEDLNRGQPQHF. The CDR3 nucleotides read TGTGCCAGTGAGGACCTTAACCGGGGGCAGCCCCAGCATTTT. Together with reference TRBV19 and TRBJ1-5, the CDR3 gives the full variable domain: DGGITQSPKYLFRKEGQNVTLSCEQNLNHDAMYWYRQDPGQGLRLIYYSQIVNDFQKGDIAEGYSVSREKKESFPLTVTSAQKNPTAFYLCASEDLNRGQPQHFGDGTRLSIL.

The genes are TRBV6-5 and TRBJ1-4; no clear D. This CDR3 region has 14 residues. V lost 6 bases, J lost 0 bases, and 8 bases lay in between. CDR1 is MNHEY, CDR2 SVGAGI, per germline. This CDR3 reads CASRTDSTNEKLFF. In DNA, the CDR3 is TGTGCCAGCAGAACAGATTCAACTAATGAAAAACTGTTTTTT.

The rearrangement uses TRBV7-2 and TRBJ2-2; 7 bases line up with TRBD1. The germline CDR1 and CDR2 sequences are SGHTA and FQGNSA. After removal of 4 bases from V and 1 base from J, the junction contained 6 bases not matched to a gene. CDR3 length: 16 amino acids. CDR3 nucleotide sequence: TGTGCCAGCAGCTCCACGTGGACAGGGAACACCGGGGAGCTGTTTTTT. Amino acids: CASSSTWTGNTGELFF. Drawing the rest from reference TRBV7-2 and TRBJ2-2, the complete variable domain is GAGVSQSPSNKVTEKGKDVELRCDPISGHTALYWYRQSLGQGLEFLIYFQGNSAPDKSGLPSDRFSAERTGGSVSTLTIQRTQQEDSAVYLCASSSTWTGNTGELFFGEGSRLTVL.

The chain uses TRBV18 and TRBJ1-6; 9 positions match TRBD1. With V trimmed by 2 bases and J by 0 bases, 8 bases remained unmatched. Germline CDR1 KGHSH, CDR2 LQKENI. The CDR3 contains 19 residues. Here the CDR3 reads CASSPTVGTGSSYNSPLHF. DNA for the CDR3: TGTGCCAGCTCACCAACGGTAGGGACAGGGAGCTCCTATAATTCACCCCTCCACTTT.

This chain joins TRBV30 and TRBJ1-6; no definite D call. This CDR3 spans 16 amino acids. Germline V CDR1 and CDR2: GTSNPN, SVGIG (reference sequence). V was clipped by 1 base and J by 0 bases, with 10 bases between them. CDR3 region: CAWSGLTSSYNSPLHF. CDR3 sequence (DNA): TGTGCCTGGAGTGGATTAACAAGCTCCTATAATTCACCCCTCCACTTT. Together with reference TRBV30 and TRBJ1-6, the CDR3 gives the full variable domain: SQTIHQWPATLVQPVGSPLSLECTVEGTSNPNLYWYRQAAGRGLQLLFYSVGIGQISSEVPQNLSASRPQDRQFILSSKKLLLSDSGFYLCAWSGLTSSYNSPLHFGNGTRLTVT.

CDR3: CASSLSSSGNTIYF. CDR3 in DNA: TGTGCCAGCAGCTTGTCGAGCTCTGGAAACACCATATATTTT. The gene calls are TRBV7-9 and TRBJ1-3; D uncertain. Trimming stripped 3 bases from V and 0 bases from J, with 6 bases between. Germline V gene data show CDR1 as SEHNR and CDR2 as FQNEAQ (reference sequence). The CDR3 has 14 residues.

The chain has TRBV18 and TRBJ1-4; D is ambiguous. Trimming left V 4 bases short and J 0 bases short, with 21 bases between. This CDR3 comprises 19 residues. The germline V gene encodes CDR1 KGHSH and CDR2 LQKENI. In DNA form, the CDR3 reads TGTGCCAGCTCACGTATAGCAATCTCGGGCGGGGCAACTAATGAAAAACTGTTTTTT. Its protein product is CASSRIAISGGATNEKLFF.

V and J are TRBV18 and TRBJ2-7; 13 bases align to TRBD2. Germline CDR1 and CDR2: KGHSH and LQKENI. V trimming: 3 bases; J trimming: 3 bases; junction bases outside the gene matches: 2. The CDR3 covers 15 residues. In nucleotides, the CDR3 is TGTGCCAGCTCACCGGGGACTAGCGGGGTCTACGAGCAGTACTTC. Translated: CASSPGTSGVYEQYF.

The rearrangement joins TRBV5-1 to TRBJ2-2; 7 bases agree with TRBD1. The CDR3 loop spans 14 amino acids. Per germline, CDR1 SGHRS and CDR2 YFSETQ. With V trimmed by 4 bases and J by 4 bases, 4 bases remained unmatched. Here the CDR3 DNA reads TGCGCCAGCAGCCCGACAGGGTTCACCGGGGAGCTGTTTTTT. It yields the protein CASSPTGFTGELFF.